This T cell receptor (beta chain) was retrieved from a study of blood T cell repertoires in COVID-19. The table lists this clone with a count of one. Participants were aged 18 to 89 years from about two dozen US areas. Germline assignment: CDR1 SNHLY and CDR2 FYNNEI. This CDR3 has 19 amino acids. V lost 6 bases, J lost 4 bases, and 16 bases stayed unmatched. Some clones are missing from TCRdb's copy, which holds only in-frame ones; the method was immunoSEQ multiplex PCR. Here the sample spans a few hundred thousand clones, about four fifths being singletons. The rearrangement links TRBV2 to TRBJ2-5; 14 bases fit TRBD2. The TCR was taken from a woman aged 45 to 65 who had recovered from COVID-19. The specimen was PBMCs or T cells enriched from blood (not recorded which). The CDR3 nucleotides read TGTGCCAGCAGCTCCGGACTAGCGGGAGGTAATCTTTTGGGAGAGACCCAGTACTTC. Translating it yields CASSSGLAGGNLLGETQYF.